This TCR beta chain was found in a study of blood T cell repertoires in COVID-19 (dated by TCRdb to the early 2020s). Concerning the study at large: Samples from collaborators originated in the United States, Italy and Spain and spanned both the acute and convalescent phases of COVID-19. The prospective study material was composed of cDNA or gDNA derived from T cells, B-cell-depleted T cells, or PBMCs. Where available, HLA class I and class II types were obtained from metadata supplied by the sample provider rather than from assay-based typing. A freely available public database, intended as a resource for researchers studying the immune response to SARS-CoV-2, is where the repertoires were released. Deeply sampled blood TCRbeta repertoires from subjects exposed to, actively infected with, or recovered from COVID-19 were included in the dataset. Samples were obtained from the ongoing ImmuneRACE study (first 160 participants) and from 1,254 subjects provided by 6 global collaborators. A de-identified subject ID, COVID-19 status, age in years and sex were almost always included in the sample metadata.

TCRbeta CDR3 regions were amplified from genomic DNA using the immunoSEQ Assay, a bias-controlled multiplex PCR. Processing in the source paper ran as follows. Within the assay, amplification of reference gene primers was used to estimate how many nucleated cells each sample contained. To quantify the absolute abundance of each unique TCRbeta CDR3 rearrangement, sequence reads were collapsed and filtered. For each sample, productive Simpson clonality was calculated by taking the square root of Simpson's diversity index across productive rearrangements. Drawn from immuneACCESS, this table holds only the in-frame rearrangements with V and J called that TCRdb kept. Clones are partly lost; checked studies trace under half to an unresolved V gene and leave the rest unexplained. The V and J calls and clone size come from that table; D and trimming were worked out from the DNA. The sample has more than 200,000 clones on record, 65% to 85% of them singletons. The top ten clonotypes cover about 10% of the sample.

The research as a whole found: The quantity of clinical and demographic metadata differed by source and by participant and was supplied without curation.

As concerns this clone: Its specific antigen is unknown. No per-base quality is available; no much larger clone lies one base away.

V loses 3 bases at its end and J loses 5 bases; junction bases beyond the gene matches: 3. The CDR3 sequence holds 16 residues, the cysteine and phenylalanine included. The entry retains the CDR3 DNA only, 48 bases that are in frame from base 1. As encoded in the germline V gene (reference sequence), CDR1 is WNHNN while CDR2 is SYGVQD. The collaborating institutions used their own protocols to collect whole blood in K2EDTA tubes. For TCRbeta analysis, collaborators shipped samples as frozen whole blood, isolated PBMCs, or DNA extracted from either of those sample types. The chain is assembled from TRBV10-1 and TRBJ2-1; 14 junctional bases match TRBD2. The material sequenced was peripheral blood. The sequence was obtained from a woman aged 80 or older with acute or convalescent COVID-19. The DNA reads TGCGCCAGCAGTGATCCGGGACTAGCGGGGGACAATGAGCAGTTCTTC. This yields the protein CASSDPGLAGDNEQFF.